This passage covers 25 T cell receptor beta chains from one sample sequenced in a study of cytomegalovirus exposure and HLA in healthy donors. The PCR used 60 Vbeta and 13 Jbeta primers. The assay was immunoSEQ multiplex PCR, and TCRdb's table has in-frame clones only and misses some. The sample includes 150,000 to 200,000 clones, more than 85% of them seen just once. Sample: PBMCs. The receptors originated from a girl under three years old in good health and CMV-seronegative.

Regarding this clone: At one of its ends the junction is not consistent with the germline gene, which may arise from a read error. This chain connects TRBV27 to TRBJ2-7; 10 bases align to TRBD1. Germline V lookup: CDR1 MNHEY, CDR2 SMNVEV (reference sequence). The CDR3 length is 13 residues. CDR3 residues: CASRSTGTGDARF. The CDR3 coding sequence is TGTGCCAGCAGATCTACCGGGACAGGGGACGCGCGCTTC.

This clone was recorded once. CDR3 in DNA: TGTGCCAGTAGTTTAATACAGGGCAATGAGCAGTTCTTC. Amino acids: CASSLIQGNEQFF. J is TRBJ2-1 and V is TRBV19, with D perhaps TRBD1 (6 bases). CDR3 length equals 13 residues. Trimming cost V 5 bases and J 6 bases, with 11 bases left between them. CDR1 and CDR2 from the germline V gene are LNHDA and SQIVND (reference sequence).

The chain recombines TRBV4-3 with TRBJ2-7, with D possibly matching TRBD2 (6 bases). The CDR3 is 13 amino acids. Germline CDR1 is LGHNA and CDR2 is YSLEER. Trimming took off 4 bases at V and 5 bases at J, with 12 bases between the two ends. The CDR3 DNA sequence: TGCGCCAGCAGCCGGGTTACTAGCAACGAGCAGTACTTC. It is translated as CASSRVTSNEQYF.

The chain recombines TRBV9 with TRBJ2-7; 11 bases line up with TRBD2. CDR3 size: 15 residues. The V gene's germline CDR1 is SGDLS and CDR2 YYNGEE. Trimming took 0 bases from V and 4 from J; bases not matched to a gene: 3. The CDR3 is CASSVAPSGGYEQYF. The CDR3 DNA follows: TGTGCCAGCAGCGTAGCCCCTAGCGGGGGGTACGAGCAGTACTTC.

The V call is TRBV7-9, the J call TRBJ1-5, with TRBD1 matching over 8 bases. The trim removed 3 bases at V and 7 bases at J, leaving 5 bases unmatched. The germline V gene has CDR1 SEHNR and CDR2 FQNEAQ (reference sequence). The CDR3 is 14 residues long. In nucleotides, the CDR3 is TGTGCCAGCAGCTTTGGACAGGGAGGCCAGCCCCAGCATTTT. Protein: CASSFGQGGQPQHF.

V gene TRBV7-7 combines with J gene TRBJ2-1; TRBD2 is a possible D gene (5 bases). The CDR3 consists of 16 residues. Looked up from germline, CDR1 is SSHAT and CDR2 is FNYEAQ (reference sequence). V was pared by 5 bases and J by 3 bases, with 17 bases between. CDR3 sequence reads: CASSPYSPRGYNEQFF. The CDR3 region has the DNA TGTGCCAGCAGCCCGTACTCGCCTCGGGGCTACAATGAGCAGTTCTTC.

The CDR3 bases are TGTGCCACCAGCAGAGGTCCGGGATCGGATACGCAGTATTTT. Its protein is CATSRGPGSDTQYF. The V and J genes are TRBV15 and TRBJ2-3, with D perhaps matching TRBD2 (5 bases). The CDR3 has 14 residues. V was clipped by 1 base and J by 6 bases, with 11 bases between them. CDR1 and CDR2 (germline): LNHNV, YYDKDF (reference sequence).

This clone occurred a few times. The gene calls are TRBV4-3 and TRBJ2-7; TRBD1 aligns across 11 bases. The CDR3 is made up of 19 amino acids. Germline CDR1 and CDR2: LGHNA and YSLEER. Trimming cost V 1 base and J 0 bases; bases outside gene matches: 11. The CDR3 loop reads CASSQGAGQGAEFSYEQYF. The CDR3 DNA follows: TGCGCCAGCAGCCAAGGTGCCGGACAGGGGGCCGAGTTCTCCTACGAGCAGTACTTC.

The chain employs TRBV11-2 and TRBJ2-7; D is perhaps TRBD1 (6 bases). V lost 0 bases to trimming and J lost 0 bases, with 15 bases between them. Germline-derived CDR1 and CDR2 are SGHAT and FQNNGV. This CDR3 has 17 amino acids. This CDR3 reads CASSLDLGRGISYEQYF. The CDR3 DNA is TGTGCCAGCAGCTTAGATCTCGGCAGGGGAATCTCCTACGAGCAGTACTTC.

This clone was observed once. V is TRBV11-2 and J is TRBJ2-1; no reliable D call. Germline assignment: CDR1 SGHAT and CDR2 FQNNGV. The V gene lost 5 bases and the J gene lost 4 bases, with 3 bases spanning the gap. The length of the CDR3 is 11 residues. The CDR3 nucleotides are TGTGCCAGCAGCCCGTACAATGAGCAGTTCTTC. Its protein product is CASSPYNEQFF. Full variable domain (remainder filled in from reference TRBV11-2 and TRBJ2-1): EAGVAQSPRYKIIEKRQSVAFWCNPISGHATLYWYQQILGQGPKLLIQFQNNGVVDDSQLPKDRFSAERLKGVDSTLKIQPAKLEDSAVYLCASSPYNEQFFGPGTRLTVL.

The rearrangement joins TRBV9 to TRBJ1-4; possible D gene TRBD1, 6 bases. V gave up 4 bases and J gave up 3 bases, with 13 bases separating them. Germline V gene lookup returns CDR1 SGDLS and CDR2 YYNGEE. The CDR3 loop spans 15 amino acids. CDR3 bases: TGTGCCAGCAGCCTCGAGACAGGCCCTAATGAAAAACTGTTTTTT. Translating it yields CASSLETGPNEKLFF.

Points on this clone: At one of its ends the junction is not consistent with the germline gene, which may arise from a read error. DNA for the CDR3: TGTGCCAGTAGTACAGGGAAAGAAGGCTACAAGCAGTACTTC. Its protein product is CASSTGKEGYKQYF. The J gene is TRBJ2-7, the V gene TRBV19, with a weak D call TRBD1 (5 bases). The CDR3 contains 14 residues. Germline-derived CDR1 and CDR2 are LNHDA and SQIVND (reference sequence).

This chain uses TRBV4-3 with TRBJ2-1; TRBD2 matches at 9 bases. In germline, CDR1 is LGHNA, CDR2 YSLEER. The V gene end was trimmed by 0 bases and the J gene end by 3 bases; junction bases not matched to a gene: 12. The CDR3 extends over 19 amino acids. The CDR3 protein is CASSQDRGLAGEGYNEQFF. DNA of the CDR3: TGCGCCAGCAGCCAAGATCGGGGCTTAGCGGGAGAGGGCTACAATGAGCAGTTCTTC.

This chain uses TRBV7-9 with TRBJ2-7; D is ambiguous. This CDR3 has 13 residues. Trimming shortened V by 5 bases and J by 8 bases, and 16 bases separated the two germline ends. The germline V gene encodes CDR1 SEHNR and CDR2 FQNEAQ (reference sequence). The CDR3 region is CASSLPLAHKQYF. DNA of the CDR3: TGTGCCAGCAGCCTCCCATTGGCCCACAAGCAGTACTTC.

This clone occurred once. The V gene is TRBV4-2, the J gene TRBJ2-5; 12 bases are shared with TRBD2. Judging by the DNA end, TRBJ2-7 fits better; the J call may be wrong. CDR3 length: 19 amino acids. CDR1 LGHNA and CDR2 YNFKEQ come from the germline V gene. The CDR3 loop reads CASSWGPPRTSGGSYEQYF. The DNA of the CDR3 is TGTGCCAGCAGCTGGGGGCCCCCGAGAACTAGCGGGGGGTCCTACGAGCAGTACTTC.

The chain couples TRBV6-1 to TRBJ2-7, with D maybe TRBD2 (5 bases). CDR1 MNHNS and CDR2 SASEGT come from the germline V gene. V lost 2 bases and J 1 base, leaving 12 bases between the germline ends. This CDR3 contains 15 residues. CDR3 protein: CASSEYGDTSYEQYF. Here the CDR3 DNA reads TGTGCCAGCAGTGAATACGGGGATACGTCCTACGAGCAGTACTTC.

The V call is TRBV7-9, the J call TRBJ1-3; the match to TRBD1 covers 8 bases. The CDR3 spans 15 residues. Trimming took 5 bases from V and 2 from J; bases not matched to a gene: 5. The germline CDR1 and CDR2 sequences are SEHNR and FQNEAQ (reference sequence). CDR3 nucleotide sequence: TGTGCCAGCAGCCGAGCGGACAGGGCTGGAAACACCATATATTTT. Protein product: CASSRADRAGNTIYF.

The chain couples TRBV6-1 to TRBJ1-5, with 8 bases that match TRBD1. Per the germline V gene, CDR1 is MNHNS and CDR2 is SASEGT. The V gene end was trimmed by 8 bases and the J gene end by 4 bases; junction bases not matched to a gene: 4. This CDR3 is built from 13 residues. Here the CDR3 DNA reads TGTGCCAGCGGGGGACAGGAAAATCAGCCCCAGCATTTT. It encodes CASGGQENQPQHF.

The chain carries TRBV27 and TRBJ2-1; a weak D match, TRBD2 (5 bases). This CDR3 has 15 residues. Trimming took off 2 bases at V and 4 bases at J, with 12 bases between the two ends. The V gene's germline CDR1 is MNHEY and CDR2 SMNVEV (reference sequence). CDR3 in DNA: TGTGCCAGCAGTTTACGTCGGACTGGGTACAATGAGCAGTTCTTC. Its translation is CASSLRRTGYNEQFF.

The rearrangement uses TRBV6-1 and TRBJ2-5; D may be TRBD1 (6 bases). Looked up from germline, CDR1 is MNHNS and CDR2 is SASEGT. V lost 7 bases and J 4 bases, leaving 13 bases between the germline ends. The CDR3 has 13 residues. CDR3 in amino acids: CASKGQPAETQYF. Here the CDR3 DNA reads TGTGCCAGCAAAGGACAGCCCGCAGAGACCCAGTACTTC.

The rearrangement uses TRBV6-5 and TRBJ2-2; 9 nucleotides match TRBD1. The CDR3 has 14 residues. The germline V gene encodes CDR1 MNHEY and CDR2 SVGAGI. The ends lost 6 bases at V and 9 bases at J; junction bases unmatched: 8. CDR3 sequence (DNA): TGTGCCAGCAGACCCGGGACAGGGCCCCGGGAGCTGTTTTTT. Amino acid sequence: CASRPGTGPRELFF.

This clone was counted between two and nine times. The genes are TRBV9 and TRBJ1-1; D might be TRBD1 (6 bases). Looked up from germline, CDR1 is SGDLS and CDR2 is YYNGEE. This CDR3 spans 14 amino acids. The V end was cut by 4 bases, the J end by 0 bases, with 10 bases between. The CDR3 sequence: CASSSQGLNTEAFF. CDR3 coding DNA: TGTGCCAGCAGCTCACAGGGCCTGAACACTGAAGCTTTCTTT.

The chain combines TRBV10-3 with TRBJ2-4; 9 bases agree with TRBD1. Trimming cost V 8 bases and J 1 base; bases outside gene matches: 9. Germline assignment: CDR1 ENHRY and CDR2 SYGVKD. This CDR3 region has 16 residues. CDR3 coding DNA: TGTGCCATCGGGTCGAGACAGGGGGAGGCCAAAAACATTCAGTACTTC. Translated, it gives CAIGSRQGEAKNIQYF.

In its sample, this clone was seen once. The junction differs from germline at one of its ends, possibly a read error. This rearrangement joins TRBV7-9 to TRBJ2-7; TRBD2 agrees at 7 bases. Germline values: CDR1 SEHNR, CDR2 FQNEAQ (reference sequence). This CDR3 spans 15 amino acids. CDR3 protein: CSSSPLGGSSYEQYF. For the CDR3, the DNA is TGTTCCAGCAGCCCCCTTGGCGGGAGCTCCTACGAGCAGTACTTC.

The chain is built from TRBV7-2 and TRBJ2-1; the match to TRBD2 covers 11 bases. Per the germline V gene, CDR1 is SGHTA and CDR2 is FQGNSA. V lost 5 bases and J lost 8; bases outside the gene matches: 14. This CDR3 has 17 residues. CDR3 nucleotide sequence: TGTGCCAGCAGCCCGACTAGCGGGACCCTGAGTGCTGATGAGCAGTTCTTC. The encoded protein is CASSPTSGTLSADEQFF.